A selection of T cell receptor beta chains follows, all from one sample in a study of T cell repertoires in cytomegalovirus infection. TCRdb re-called the reads through MiXCR, storing one row per CDR3 protein. The sample comprises about 310,000 distinct CDR3 sequences, just under 25% of which are singletons, and 10% to 15% rests with the top ten. These receptors have no known antigen. This specimen was cultured PBMCs, taken from culture after CMV antigen stimulation. All receptors derive from a human donor in good health (CMV status not recorded). Some clones in this sample may be carry-over from other donors' samples. Each CDR3 is given without its conserved first and last residue. The D gene is left open where the match is weak.

d_call,cdr3_length,v_call,j_call,cdr3_aa
NA,9,TRBV6-2/TRBV6-3,TRBJ1-4,ASSAHEKLF
NA,12,TRBV7-2,TRBJ2-5,ASSLRQYGETQY
NA,12,TRBV12-3/TRBV12-4,TRBJ1-5,ASSLGGWNQPQH
NA,14,TRBV5-4,TRBJ2-1,ASSSGDRGWPNEQF
NA,11,TRBV7-8,TRBJ2-5,ASSSVGRETQY
TRBD2,11,TRBV19,TRBJ2-1,ASTQAGVTEQF
NA,12,TRBV9,TRBJ2-2,ASSVDKSHGELF
NA,13,TRBV6-2/TRBV6-3,TRBJ2-1,ASSFERAPPNEQF
NA,14,TRBV7-9,TRBJ2-1,ASSYEHRSSYNEQF
TRBD2,18,TRBV28,TRBJ2-2,ASSSISPLRIAGGTGELF
NA,10,TRBV5-6,TRBJ2-5,ASSLESRTQY
TRBD1,14,TRBV25-1,TRBJ2-1,ASSLSPGQGSNEQF
NA,14,TRBV6-2/TRBV6-3,TRBJ2-1,ASRSPVVASYNEQF
NA,12,TRBV7-2,TRBJ1-2,ASSALSNLYGYT
TRBD2,16,TRBV11-3,TRBJ2-1,ASSVSGTSGGGLSEQF
NA,13,TRBV7-2,TRBJ1-2,ASSFSPGRSYGYT
NA,12,TRBV7-9,TRBJ1-1,ASRLLQGGTEAF